What follows describes a single T cell receptor beta chain. The antigen is not known. This sample is part of a study of cytomegalovirus exposure and HLA in healthy donors. It was with 60 Vbeta and 13 Jbeta primers that the PCR ran. Libraries were prepared by immunoSEQ multiplex PCR; TCRdb keeps only in-frame clonotypes and omits some of them. The sample has 100,000 to 150,000 clones, 80% seen once. Points from the study as a whole: Listed as cytomegalovirus-associated were approximately 160 TCR beta chains.

V lost 1 base, J lost 5 bases, and 18 bases lay in between. CDR3 length equals 16 residues. From germline, CDR1 is MGHRA and CDR2 YSYEKL. Sequenced sample: PBMCs. The rearrangement uses TRBV4-1 and TRBJ2-7; TRBD1 might be the D (6 bases). The TCR originated in a man aged 30 to 39 in good health and CMV-seropositive. CDR3 DNA: TGCGCCAGCAGCCAAGTTGAAGGGACAATACCCCACGAGCAGTACTTC. Residues: CASSQVEGTIPHEQYF.